This TCR beta chain was obtained from a study of Ad26.COV2.S vaccination and SARS-CoV-2 variants. The germline CDR1 and CDR2 sequences are MNHEY and SVGAGI. The CDR3 is 14 amino acids. Between the trimmed V and J ends, which lost 0 bases and 7 bases, there was a span of 12 bases. As regards this clone: As yet, its antigen is unknown.

Overall study results and limits: Recipients of vaccine and of placebo showed similar breadth of their non-spike TCR repertoires.

Only in-frame clones appear in the TCRdb table, and some are missing; sequencing was by immunoSEQ multiplex PCR. The table records about 180,000 clones, 87% of them present only once. The chain joins TRBV6-5 to TRBJ1-2; D gene ambiguous. This receptor was taken from a human donor who had recovered from COVID-19. Sequenced here: peripheral blood, sampled after recovery from COVID-19. As DNA, the CDR3 is TGTGCCAGCAGTTACTCGAGAAGCAACAGTGGCTACACCTTC. Translation gives CASSYSRSNSGYTF.